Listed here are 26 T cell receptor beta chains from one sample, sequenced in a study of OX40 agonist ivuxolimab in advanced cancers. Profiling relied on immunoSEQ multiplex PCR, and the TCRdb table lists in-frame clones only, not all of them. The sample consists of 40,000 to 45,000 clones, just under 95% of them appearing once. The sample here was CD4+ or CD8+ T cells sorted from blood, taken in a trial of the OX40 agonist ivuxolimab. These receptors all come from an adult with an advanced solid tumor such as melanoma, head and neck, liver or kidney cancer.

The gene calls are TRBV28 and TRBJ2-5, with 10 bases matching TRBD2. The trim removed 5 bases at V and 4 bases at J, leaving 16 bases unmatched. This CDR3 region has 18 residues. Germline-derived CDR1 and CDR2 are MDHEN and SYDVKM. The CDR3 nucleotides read TGTGCCAGCAGTCTCCTCTTTGGCAGCGGGAGGGCCTTAGAGACCCAGTACTTC. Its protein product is CASSLLFGSGRALETQYF.

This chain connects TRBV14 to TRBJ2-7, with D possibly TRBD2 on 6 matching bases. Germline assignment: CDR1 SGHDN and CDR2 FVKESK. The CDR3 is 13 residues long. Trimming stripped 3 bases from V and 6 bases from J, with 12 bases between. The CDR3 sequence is CASSHAGFLEQYF. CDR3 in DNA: TGTGCCAGCAGCCACGCGGGATTTCTCGAGCAGTACTTC.

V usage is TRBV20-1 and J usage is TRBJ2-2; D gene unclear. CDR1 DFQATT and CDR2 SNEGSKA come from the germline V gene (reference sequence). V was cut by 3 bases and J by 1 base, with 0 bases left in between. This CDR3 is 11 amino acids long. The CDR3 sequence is CSARNTGELFF. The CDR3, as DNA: TGCAGTGCTAGGAACACCGGGGAGCTGTTTTTT.

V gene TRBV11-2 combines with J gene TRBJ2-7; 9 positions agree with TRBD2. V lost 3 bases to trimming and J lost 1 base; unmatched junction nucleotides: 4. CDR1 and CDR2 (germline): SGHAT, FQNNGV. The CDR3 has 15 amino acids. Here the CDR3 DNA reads TGTGCCAGCAGCTTTAGCGGGAGCCTGTCCTACGAGCAGTACTTC. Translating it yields CASSFSGSLSYEQYF.

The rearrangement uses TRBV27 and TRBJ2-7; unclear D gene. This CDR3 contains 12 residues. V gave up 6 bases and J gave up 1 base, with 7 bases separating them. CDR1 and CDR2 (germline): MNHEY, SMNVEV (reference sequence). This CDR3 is CASRTQSYEQYF. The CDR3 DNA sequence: TGTGCCAGCAGAACCCAGTCCTACGAGCAGTACTTC.

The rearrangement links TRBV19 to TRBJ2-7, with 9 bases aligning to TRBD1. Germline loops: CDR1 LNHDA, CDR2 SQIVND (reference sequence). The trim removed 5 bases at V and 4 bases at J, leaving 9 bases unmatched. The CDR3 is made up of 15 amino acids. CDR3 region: CASSDGQGLVYEQYF. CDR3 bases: TGTGCCAGTAGTGACGGACAGGGGTTAGTTTACGAGCAGTACTTC.

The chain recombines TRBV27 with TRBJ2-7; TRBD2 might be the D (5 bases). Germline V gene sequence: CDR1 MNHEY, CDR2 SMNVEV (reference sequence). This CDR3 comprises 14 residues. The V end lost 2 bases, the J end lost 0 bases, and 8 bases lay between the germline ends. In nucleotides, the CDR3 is TGTGCCAGCAGTTTAGAGGGAAGCTCCTACGAGCAGTACTTC. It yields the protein CASSLEGSSYEQYF.

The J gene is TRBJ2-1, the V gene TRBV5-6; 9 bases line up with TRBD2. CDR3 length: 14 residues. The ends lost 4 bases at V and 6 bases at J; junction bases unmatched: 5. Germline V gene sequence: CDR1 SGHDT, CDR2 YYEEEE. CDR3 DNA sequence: TGTGCCAGCAGCCTCAGACTAGCGGTCAATGAGCAGTTCTTC. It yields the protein CASSLRLAVNEQFF. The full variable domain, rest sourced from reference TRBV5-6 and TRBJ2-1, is DAGVTQSPTHLIKTRGQQVTLRCSPKSGHDTVSWYQQALGQGPQFIFQYYEEEERQRGNFPDRFSGHQFPNYSSELNVNALLLGDSALYLCASSLRLAVNEQFFGPGTRLTVL.

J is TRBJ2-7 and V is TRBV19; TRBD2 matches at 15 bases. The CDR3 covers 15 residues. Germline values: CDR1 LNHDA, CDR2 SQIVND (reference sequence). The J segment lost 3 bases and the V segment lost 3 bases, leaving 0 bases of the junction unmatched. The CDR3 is CASSMGLAGGYEQYF. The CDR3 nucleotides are TGTGCCAGTAGTATGGGACTAGCGGGGGGCTACGAGCAGTACTTC. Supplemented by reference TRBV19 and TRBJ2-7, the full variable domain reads DGGITQSPKYLFRKEGQNVTLSCEQNLNHDAMYWYRQDPGQGLRLIYYSQIVNDFQKGDIAEGYSVSREKKESFPLTVTSAQKNPTAFYLCASSMGLAGGYEQYFGPGTRLTVT.

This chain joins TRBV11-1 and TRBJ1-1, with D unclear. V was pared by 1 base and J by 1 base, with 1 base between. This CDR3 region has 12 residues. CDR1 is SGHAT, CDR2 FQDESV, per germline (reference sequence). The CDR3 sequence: CASSLENTEAFF. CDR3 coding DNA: TGTGCCAGCAGCTTAGAGAACACTGAAGCTTTCTTT.

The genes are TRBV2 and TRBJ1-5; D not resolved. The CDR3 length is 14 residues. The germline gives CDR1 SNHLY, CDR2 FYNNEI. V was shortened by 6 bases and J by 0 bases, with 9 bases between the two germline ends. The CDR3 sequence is CASRTAYSNQPQHF. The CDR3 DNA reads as TGTGCCAGCAGGACGGCCTATAGCAATCAGCCCCAGCATTTT.

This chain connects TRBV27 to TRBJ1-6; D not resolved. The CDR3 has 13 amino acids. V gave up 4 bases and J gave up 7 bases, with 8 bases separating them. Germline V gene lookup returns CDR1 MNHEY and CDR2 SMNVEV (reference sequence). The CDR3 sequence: CASSYQDNSPLHF. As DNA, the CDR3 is TGTGCCAGCAGTTACCAGGACAATTCACCCCTCCACTTT.

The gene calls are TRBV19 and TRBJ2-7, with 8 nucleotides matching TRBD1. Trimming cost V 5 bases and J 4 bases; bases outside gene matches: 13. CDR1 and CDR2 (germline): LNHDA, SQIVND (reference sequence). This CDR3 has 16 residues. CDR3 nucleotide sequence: TGTGCCAGTAGTGAACGGACAGGGCTGGTAGGGTACGAGCAGTACTTC. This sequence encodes CASSERTGLVGYEQYF.

The CDR3 coding sequence is TGTGCCAGCCGCGACGGGACCCATGGCCCCGGGGAGCTGTTTTTT. It is translated as CASRDGTHGPGELFF. The chain has TRBV13 and TRBJ2-2, with D perhaps matching TRBD1 or TRBD2 (5 bases each). Looked up from germline, CDR1 is PRHDT and CDR2 is FYEKMQ (reference sequence). Trimming cost V 8 bases and J 6 bases, with 19 bases left between them. The CDR3 is 15 amino acids.

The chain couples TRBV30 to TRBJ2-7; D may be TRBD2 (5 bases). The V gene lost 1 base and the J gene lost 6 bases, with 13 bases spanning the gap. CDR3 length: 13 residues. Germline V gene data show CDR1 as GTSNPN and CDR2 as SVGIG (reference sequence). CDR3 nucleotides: TGTGCCTGGAGTGAGGCTAGCTTTCTCGAGCAGTACTTC. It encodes CAWSEASFLEQYF.

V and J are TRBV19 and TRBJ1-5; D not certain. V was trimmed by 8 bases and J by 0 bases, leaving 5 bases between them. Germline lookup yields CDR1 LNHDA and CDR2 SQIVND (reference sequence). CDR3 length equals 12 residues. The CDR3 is CASGDSNQPQHF. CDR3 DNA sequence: TGTGCCAGTGGGGATAGCAATCAGCCCCAGCATTTT.

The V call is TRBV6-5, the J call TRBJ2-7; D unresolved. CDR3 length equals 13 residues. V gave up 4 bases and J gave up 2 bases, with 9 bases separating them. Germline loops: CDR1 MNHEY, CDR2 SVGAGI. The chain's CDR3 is CASSWTATYEQYF. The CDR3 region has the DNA TGTGCCAGCAGTTGGACGGCTACCTACGAGCAGTACTTC.

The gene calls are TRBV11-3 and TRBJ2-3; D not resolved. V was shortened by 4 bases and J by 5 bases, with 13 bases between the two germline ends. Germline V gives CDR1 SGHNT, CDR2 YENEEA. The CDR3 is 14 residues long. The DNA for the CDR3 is TGTGCCAGCAGCTCCAGTGATAATCGAGATACGCAGTATTTT. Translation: CASSSSDNRDTQYF. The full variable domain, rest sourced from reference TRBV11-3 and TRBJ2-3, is EAGVVQSPRYKIIEKKQPVAFWCNPISGHNTLYWYLQNLGQGPELLIRYENEEAVDDSQLPKDRFSAERLKGVDSTLKIQPAELGDSAVYLCASSSSDNRDTQYFGPGTRLTVL.

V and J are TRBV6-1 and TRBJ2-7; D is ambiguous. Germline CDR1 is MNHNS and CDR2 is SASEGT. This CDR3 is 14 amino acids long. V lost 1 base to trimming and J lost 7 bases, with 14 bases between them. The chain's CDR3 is CASSEEGFDWEQYF. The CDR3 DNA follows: TGTGCCAGCAGTGAAGAGGGTTTCGATTGGGAGCAGTACTTC.

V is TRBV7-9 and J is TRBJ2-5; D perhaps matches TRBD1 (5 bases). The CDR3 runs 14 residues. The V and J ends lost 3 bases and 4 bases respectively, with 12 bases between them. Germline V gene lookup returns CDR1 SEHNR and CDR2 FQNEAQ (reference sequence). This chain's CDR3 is CASSLGPWGETQYF. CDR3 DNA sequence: TGTGCCAGCAGCTTGGGGCCATGGGGAGAGACCCAGTACTTC.

CDR3 in amino acids: CASSVGVASYNEQFF. In nucleotides, the CDR3 is TGTGCCAGCAGCGTAGGAGTCGCCTCTTACAATGAGCAGTTCTTC. This chain connects TRBV9 to TRBJ2-1; no firm D call. The CDR3 is 15 residues long. V lost 0 bases to trimming and J lost 4 bases, with 11 bases between them. Germline loops: CDR1 SGDLS, CDR2 YYNGEE.

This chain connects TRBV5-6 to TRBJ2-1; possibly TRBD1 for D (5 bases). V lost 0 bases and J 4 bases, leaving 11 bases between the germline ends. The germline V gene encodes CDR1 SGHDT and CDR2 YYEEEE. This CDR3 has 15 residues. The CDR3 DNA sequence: TGTGCCAGCAGCTTGGTTTTACAGGCATACAATGAGCAGTTCTTC. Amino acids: CASSLVLQAYNEQFF.

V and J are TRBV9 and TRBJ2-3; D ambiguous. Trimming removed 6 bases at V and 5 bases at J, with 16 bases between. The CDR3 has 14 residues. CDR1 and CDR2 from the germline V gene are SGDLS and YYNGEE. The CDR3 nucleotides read TGTGCCAGCACTTTAAGCCGCGTTGGAGATACGCAGTATTTT. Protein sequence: CASTLSRVGDTQYF. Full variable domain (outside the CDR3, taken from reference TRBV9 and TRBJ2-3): DSGVTQTPKHLITATGQRVTLRCSPRSGDLSVYWYQQSLDQGLQFLIQYYNGEERAKGNILERFSAQQFPDLHSELNLSSLELGDSALYFCASTLSRVGDTQYFGPGTRLTVL.

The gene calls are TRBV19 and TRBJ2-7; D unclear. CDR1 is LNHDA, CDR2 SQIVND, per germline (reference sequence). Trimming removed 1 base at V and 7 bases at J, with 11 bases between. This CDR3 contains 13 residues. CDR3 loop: CASSIVGSAEQYF. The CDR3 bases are TGTGCCAGTAGTATAGTTGGCAGTGCGGAGCAGTACTTC. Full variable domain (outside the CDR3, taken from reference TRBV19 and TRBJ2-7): DGGITQSPKYLFRKEGQNVTLSCEQNLNHDAMYWYRQDPGQGLRLIYYSQIVNDFQKGDIAEGYSVSREKKESFPLTVTSAQKNPTAFYLCASSIVGSAEQYFGPGTRLTVT.

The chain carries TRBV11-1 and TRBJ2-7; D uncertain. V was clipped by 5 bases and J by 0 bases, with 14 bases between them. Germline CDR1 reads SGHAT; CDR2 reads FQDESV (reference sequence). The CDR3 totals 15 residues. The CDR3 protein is CASSKDERLSYEQYF. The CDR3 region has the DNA TGTGCCAGCAGCAAGGACGAGCGCCTCTCCTACGAGCAGTACTTC.

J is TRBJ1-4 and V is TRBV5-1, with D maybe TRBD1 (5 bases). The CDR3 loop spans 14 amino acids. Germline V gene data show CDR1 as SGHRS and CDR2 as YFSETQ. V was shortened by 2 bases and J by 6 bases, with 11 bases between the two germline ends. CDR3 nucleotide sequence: TGCGCCAGCAGCTTACTCGGGGGTGATGAAAAACTGTTTTTT. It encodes CASSLLGGDEKLFF.